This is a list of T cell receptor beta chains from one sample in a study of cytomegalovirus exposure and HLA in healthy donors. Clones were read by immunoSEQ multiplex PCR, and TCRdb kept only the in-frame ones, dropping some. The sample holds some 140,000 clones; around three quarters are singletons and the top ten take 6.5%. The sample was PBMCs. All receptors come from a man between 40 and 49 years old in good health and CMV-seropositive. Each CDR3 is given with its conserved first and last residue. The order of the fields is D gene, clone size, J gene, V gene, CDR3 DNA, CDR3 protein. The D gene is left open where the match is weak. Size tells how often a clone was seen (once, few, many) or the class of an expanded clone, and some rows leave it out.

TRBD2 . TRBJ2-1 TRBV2 TGTGCCAGCAGCCTCGTAGCGGGAGCTACCCCCCCTGAGCAGTTCTTC CASSLVAGATPPEQFF
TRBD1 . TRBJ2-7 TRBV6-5 TGTGCCAGCAGCTCCAGGACAGGGAGCTCCTACGAGCAGTACTTC CASSSRTGSSYEQYF
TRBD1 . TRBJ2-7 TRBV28 TGTGCCAGCAGTTTCGGACAGGGGGGCTCCTACGAGCAGTACTTC CASSFGQGGSYEQYF
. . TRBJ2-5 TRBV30 TGTGCCTGGAGCGCCCACGTGGCGGGACAAGAGACCCAGTACTTC CAWSAHVAGQETQYF
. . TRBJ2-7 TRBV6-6 TGTGCCAGCAGCCGAACGGGGCAGGGGAGCCCCTACGAGCAGTACTTC CASSRTGQGSPYEQYF
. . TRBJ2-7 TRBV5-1 TGCGCCAGCAGCGCCGTGAGCTCCTACGAGCAGTACTTC CASSAVSSYEQYF
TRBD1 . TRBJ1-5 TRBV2 TGTGCCAGCAGGGGGACAGGCGGGGGCAATCAGCCCCAGCATTTT CASRGTGGGNQPQHF
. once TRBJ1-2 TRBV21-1 TGTGCCAGCAGCAGCCCAGGGGGGATAAACTATGGCTACACCTTC CASSSPGGINYGYTF
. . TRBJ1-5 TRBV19 TGTGCCAGTAGCGGGACACTTCGAGATCAGCCCCAGCATTTT CASSGTLRDQPQHF
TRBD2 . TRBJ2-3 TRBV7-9 TGTGCCAGCAGCTTCATGGGGGGGGGCACAGATACGCAGTATTTT CASSFMGGGTDTQYF
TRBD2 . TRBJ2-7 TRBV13 TGTGCCAGCAGCTTATCTAGCGGGAGAGGCTACGAGCAGTACTTC CASSLSSGRGYEQYF
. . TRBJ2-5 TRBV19 TGTGCCAGTAGTCACCCCAGCGGAGAAGCCCAAGAGACCCAGTACTTC CASSHPSGEAQETQYF
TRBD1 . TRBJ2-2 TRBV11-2 TGTGCCAGCAGCCCGGGACAGCCAGACACCGGGGAGCTGTTTTTT CASSPGQPDTGELFF
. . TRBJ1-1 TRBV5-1 TGCGCCAGCAGCTCGATAACAGGGAACACTGAAGCTTTCTTT CASSSITGNTEAFF
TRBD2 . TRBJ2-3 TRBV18 TGTGCCAGCTCACCAACGGGGAGCGGGGGCACAGATACGCAGTATTTT CASSPTGSGGTDTQYF
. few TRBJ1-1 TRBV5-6 TGTGCCAGCAGCTTGGGGCAGACGGGGAACACTGAAGCTTTCTTT CASSLGQTGNTEAFF
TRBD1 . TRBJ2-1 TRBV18 TGTGCCAGCTCACGACAGGGGGTCAGAAGTGAGCAGTTCTTC CASSRQGVRSEQFF
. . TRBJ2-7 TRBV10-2 TGCGCCAGCAGTGGGGCCATATCCTACGAGCAGTACTTC CASSGAISYEQYF
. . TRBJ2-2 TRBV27 TGTGCCAGCAGTTTAATCAACGGGGAGCTGTTTTTT CASSLINGELFF
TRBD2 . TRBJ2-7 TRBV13 TGTGCCAGCAGTGATAGCGGGAGCCTCTACGAGCAGTACTTC CASSDSGSLYEQYF
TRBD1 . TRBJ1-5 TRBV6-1 TGTGCCAGCGGAGAGGGACAGGATTACGTTCAGCCCCAGCATTTT CASGEGQDYVQPQHF
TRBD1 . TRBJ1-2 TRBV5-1 TGCGCCAGCAGCTCCGACCCGGGACAGGGAGGCTATGGCTACACCTTC CASSSDPGQGGYGYTF
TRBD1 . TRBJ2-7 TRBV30 TGTGCCTGGACCACCGGGACAGGGCGCTACGAGCAGTACTTC CAWTTGTGRYEQYF
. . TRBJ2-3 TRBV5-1 TGCGCCAGCTCCGGGGATACGCAGTATTTT CASSGDTQYF
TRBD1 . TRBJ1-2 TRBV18 TGTGCCAGCTCACCTGGACAGGGTTTAGGCTATGGCTACACCTTC CASSPGQGLGYGYTF
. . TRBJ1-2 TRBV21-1 TGTGCCAGCAGCCCCGGAGGAAGCTATGGCTACACCTTC CASSPGGSYGYTF
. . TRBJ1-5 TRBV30 TGTGCCCCACCCCCCCCGAGGGATAATCAGCCCCAGCATTTT CAPPPPRDNQPQHF
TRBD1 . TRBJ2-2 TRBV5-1 TGCGCCAGCAGCCTCCGGTCGGGGACAGGCGGCACCGGGGAGCTGTTTTTT CASSLRSGTGGTGELFF
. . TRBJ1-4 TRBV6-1 TGTGCCAGCAGTGAAGTCTTCGAGGAAAAACTGTTTTTT CASSEVFEEKLFF
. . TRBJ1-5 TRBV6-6 TGTGCCAGCAGTTGGACAGTGGGGAATCAGCCCCAGCATTTT CASSWTVGNQPQHF